This T cell receptor beta chain was captured by sequencing in a study of T cells in Graves' hyperthyroidism and ophthalmopathy. Amplified TCR beta CDR3 regions came from RNA transcripts. A first-round RT-PCR of the TCR CDR3 used the HTBI primer set. TCRdb used MiXCR to reprocess the multiplex PCR reads, holding one entry per CDR3 protein. The data hold almost 600,000 distinct CDR3 sequences, with 46% observed a single time. The CDR3 runs to 11 residues. Germline-derived CDR1 and CDR2 are SNHLY and FYNNEI. V gave up 2 bases and J gave up 13 bases, with 11 bases separating them. The sequence was collected from a woman younger than 35 with Graves' hyperthyroidism. Sample: peripheral blood or thyroid tissue (not recorded which). V and J are TRBV2 and TRBJ2-5, with no clear D. The CDR3: CASSERGGLYF. The DNA of the CDR3 is TGTGCCAGCAGTGAACGAGGTGGGCTGTACTTC.